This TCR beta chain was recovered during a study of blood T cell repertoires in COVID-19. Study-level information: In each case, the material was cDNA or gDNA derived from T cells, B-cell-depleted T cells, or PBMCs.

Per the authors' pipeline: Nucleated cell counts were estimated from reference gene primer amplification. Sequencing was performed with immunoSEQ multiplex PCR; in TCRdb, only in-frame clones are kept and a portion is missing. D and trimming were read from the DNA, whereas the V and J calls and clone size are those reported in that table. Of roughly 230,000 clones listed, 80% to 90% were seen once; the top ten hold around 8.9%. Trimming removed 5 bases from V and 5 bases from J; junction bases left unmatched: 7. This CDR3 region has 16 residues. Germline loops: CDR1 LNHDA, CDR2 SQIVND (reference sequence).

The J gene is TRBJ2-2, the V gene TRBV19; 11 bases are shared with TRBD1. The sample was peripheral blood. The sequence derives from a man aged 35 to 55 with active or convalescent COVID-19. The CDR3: CASSQGQGAGTGELFF. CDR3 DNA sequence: TGTGCCAGTAGTCAAGGACAGGGGGCTGGGACCGGGGAGCTGTTTTTT.